The 19 T cell receptor beta chains below come from one sample, sequenced in a study of blood T cell repertoires in COVID-19. Using immunoSEQ multiplex PCR, the repertoire was profiled, and TCRdb retains in-frame clones only, with some absent. The table lists about 170,000 clones, roughly 85% of them singletons. The sample consisted of PBMCs or T cells enriched from blood (not recorded which). These TCRs come from a woman between 50 and 59 years old who had recovered from COVID-19.

This clone appeared a few times. The chain is built from TRBV10-3 and TRBJ1-1; TRBD1 matches 8 bases. The CDR3 length is 14 residues. The germline gives CDR1 ENHRY, CDR2 SYGVKD. Trimming took 11 bases from V and 0 from J; bases not matched to a gene: 8. CDR3 in amino acids: CAVRRGQVNTEAFF. The CDR3 region has the DNA TGTGCCGTACGGCGGGGACAGGTGAACACTGAAGCTTTCTTT.

This rearrangement joins TRBV18 to TRBJ1-1; weak D call: TRBD1 (5 bases). Germline CDR1 is KGHSH and CDR2 is LQKENI. CDR3 size: 12 residues. Trimming left V 6 bases short and J 8 bases short, with 13 bases between. Here the CDR3 DNA reads TGTGCCAGCTCCGGGGGGAAACTCGAAGCTTTCTTT. Translated: CASSGGKLEAFF.

The chain joins TRBV6-6 to TRBJ2-7, with TRBD2 identical over 8 bases. The CDR3 sequence is 14 residues long. Germline lookup yields CDR1 MNHNY and CDR2 SVGAGI (reference sequence). Trimming cost V 7 bases and J 2 bases; bases outside gene matches: 7. The DNA for the CDR3 is TGTGCCAGCAACAAAGCGGGGGCCCCCTACGAGCAGTACGTC. The encoded protein is CASNKAGAPYEQYV.

A single count supports this clone. The chain couples TRBV15 to TRBJ1-1, with 7 bases identical to TRBD1. This CDR3 has 15 amino acids. Germline V gives CDR1 LNHNV, CDR2 YYDKDF (reference sequence). The V gene end was trimmed by 3 bases and the J gene end by 5 bases; junction bases not matched to a gene: 9. The CDR3: CATSSDRAGRTEAFF. In DNA form, the CDR3 reads TGTGCCACCAGCAGTGACAGGGCTGGGCGGACTGAAGCTTTCTTT.

The V and J genes are TRBV7-7 and TRBJ2-1; 7 bases fit TRBD2. This CDR3 comprises 15 residues. The trim removed 5 bases at V and 15 bases at J, leaving 19 bases unmatched. The germline V gene has CDR1 SSHAT and CDR2 FNYEAQ (reference sequence). The CDR3 DNA reads as TGTGCCAGCAGCCCCGGACTAGGATCGCCGTATAGGCTGTTCTTC. Its translation is CASSPGLGSPYRLFF.

The chain uses TRBV7-6 and TRBJ1-3; D unclear. The germline gives CDR1 SGHVS, CDR2 FNYEAQ. The CDR3 is 15 residues long. The ends were cut back, 2 bases at V and 0 bases at J, with 8 bases in the middle. The CDR3 coding sequence is TGTGCCAGCAGCTTATGGGCTCCCTCTGGAAACACCATATATTTT. Amino acids: CASSLWAPSGNTIYF.

The rearrangement joins TRBV28 to TRBJ1-1, with 7 bases identical to TRBD1. Germline V gives CDR1 MDHEN, CDR2 SYDVKM. The CDR3 covers 16 residues. Trimming cost V 6 bases and J 3 bases; bases outside gene matches: 13. CDR3 sequence reads: CASSSYDRDWDTEAFF. CDR3 bases: TGTGCCAGCAGCTCCTACGACAGGGATTGGGACACTGAAGCTTTCTTT.

V and J are TRBV28 and TRBJ1-1; D ambiguous. The CDR3 has 14 amino acids. CDR1 and CDR2 from the germline V gene are MDHEN and SYDVKM. The germline V and J ends were trimmed by 6 bases and 1 base, with 12 bases remaining between them. DNA of the CDR3: TGTGCCAGCAGGACGGCAGGCGAGAACACTGAAGCTTTCTTT. Translation gives CASRTAGENTEAFF.

This clone was recorded only once. This rearrangement joins TRBV7-9 to TRBJ2-1; TRBD2 aligns across 10 bases. CDR3 length equals 14 residues. Germline CDR1 reads SEHNR; CDR2 reads FQNEAQ (reference sequence). V gave up 3 bases and J gave up 7 bases; unmatched junction bases: 3. This CDR3 reads CASSFTSGVNEQFF. CDR3 DNA: TGTGCCAGCAGCTTTACTAGCGGGGTTAATGAGCAGTTCTTC.

J is TRBJ2-5 and V is TRBV10-2; no clear D gene. The V gene's germline CDR1 is WSHSY and CDR2 SAAADI. The CDR3 covers 12 residues. Trimming removed 10 bases from V and 5 bases from J, with 14 bases in between. This CDR3 is CATKSPSETQYF. Written as DNA, the CDR3 is TGCGCCACCAAGAGCCCCTCCGAGACCCAGTACTTC.

This chain joins TRBV7-2 and TRBJ2-7, with 10 positions matching TRBD2. The germline gives CDR1 SGHTA, CDR2 FQGNSA. Trimming removed 1 base from V and 4 bases from J; junction bases left unmatched: 4. The CDR3 totals 15 residues. In nucleotides, the CDR3 is TGTGCCAGCAGCTTAGGGACTAGCGGTGGTTACGAGCAGTACGTC. Protein product: CASSLGTSGGYEQYV.

The chain links TRBV10-3 to TRBJ1-1; D is unclear. This CDR3 is built from 15 residues. Trimming removed 0 bases at V and 4 bases at J, with 12 bases between. Germline lookup yields CDR1 ENHRY and CDR2 SYGVKD. The CDR3, as DNA: TGTGCCATCAGTGAGTCGATTGGCTGGAGCACTGAAGCTTTCTTT. Protein: CAISESIGWSTEAFF.

J is TRBJ1-6 and V is TRBV5-1; 7 bases line up with TRBD1. Germline V gives CDR1 SGHRS, CDR2 YFSETQ. CDR3 length: 15 residues. V lost 0 bases, J lost 9 bases, and 6 bases stayed unmatched. The CDR3 sequence is CASSLGTGGLSPLHF. CDR3 in DNA: TGCGCCAGCAGCTTGGGGACAGGCGGACTTTCACCCCTCCACTTT.

This chain connects TRBV3-1 (or the pseudogene TRBV3-2) to TRBJ2-7; 7 bases are shared with TRBD1. V trimming: 5 bases; J trimming: 8 bases; junction bases outside the gene matches: 9. This CDR3 contains 13 residues. Germline lookup yields CDR1 LGHDT and CDR2 YNNKEL (reference sequence). Written as DNA, the CDR3 is TGTGCCAGCAGCACCGGGACAGCTGGGAAGCAGTACGTC. Translated, it gives CASSTGTAGKQYV.

A note on this clone: Just one base apart from a much larger clone, this may be a read error. Other DNA sequences of this sample code for an identical CDR3. The J gene is TRBJ1-5, the V gene TRBV3-1 (or the pseudogene TRBV3-2); tentative D call: TRBD1 (5 bases). Deletions cut 1 base from V and 4 bases from J, with 8 bases between. The CDR3 is 14 residues long. CDR1 is LGHDT and CDR2 is YNNKEL in the germline V gene (reference sequence). The CDR3 nucleotides are TGTGCCAGCAGCCAAGCCGGGGGGAATCAGCCCCAGCATTTT. Translating gives CASSQAGGNQPQHF.

The chain joins TRBV6-2 or TRBV6-3 to TRBJ2-3, with 8 bases identical to TRBD1. V lost 6 bases and J lost 2; bases outside the gene matches: 7. The CDR3 covers 15 residues. The germline V gene encodes CDR1 MNHEY and CDR2 SVGEGT. The CDR3 DNA is TGTGCCAGCAGACCTGGGACAGGCCTCACAGATACGCAGTATTTT. This gives the protein CASRPGTGLTDTQYF.

The chain employs TRBV30 and TRBJ2-2; the D gene is possibly TRBD1 (7 bases). V lost 0 bases to trimming and J lost 6 bases, with 14 bases between them. CDR1 GTSNPN and CDR2 SVGIG come from the germline V gene (reference sequence). The CDR3 contains 15 residues. CDR3 nucleotide sequence: TGTGCCTGGAGTGTATGGGTCAGGGGGGCCGGGGAGCTGTTTTTT. Protein product: CAWSVWVRGAGELFF.

This clone came up once. The CDR3 loop reads CAWSEGAGTEAFF. The CDR3 bases are TGTGCCTGGTCGGAGGGGGCTGGGACTGAAGCTTTCTTT. This sequence joins TRBV30 and TRBJ1-1, with TRBD1 matching 7 bases. With V trimmed by 5 bases and J by 5 bases, 8 bases remained unmatched. This CDR3 contains 13 residues. Germline V lookup: CDR1 GTSNPN, CDR2 SVGIG (reference sequence). Together with reference TRBV30 and TRBJ1-1, the CDR3 gives the full variable domain: SQTIHQWPATLVQPVGSPLSLECTVEGTSNPNLYWYRQAAGRGLQLLFYSVGIGQISSEVPQNLSASRPQDRQFILSSKKLLLSDSGFYLCAWSEGAGTEAFFGQGTRLTVV.

The chain uses TRBV3-1 (or the pseudogene TRBV3-2) and TRBJ2-1; 9 positions match TRBD2. Germline V CDR1 and CDR2: LGHDT, YNNKEL (reference sequence). Trimming removed 0 bases from V and 4 bases from J; junction bases left unmatched: 4. This CDR3 has 16 residues. CDR3 protein: CASSQDLSGGYNEQFF. The DNA of the CDR3 is TGTGCCAGCAGCCAAGATCTCAGCGGGGGGTACAATGAGCAGTTCTTC.